A selection of T cell receptor beta chains follows, all from one sample in a study of blood T cell repertoires in COVID-19. Clones were sequenced by immunoSEQ multiplex PCR, and TCRdb holds only the in-frame ones, with some missing. The sample carries roughly 50,000 clones, around 90% recorded once. The sequencing input was peripheral blood. The receptors stem from an elderly man with acute or convalescent COVID-19. The CDR3 runs from the conserved cysteine through the conserved F or W. Each record gives: CDR3 length, clone size, D gene, J gene, V gene, CDR3 protein, CDR3 DNA. A D gene is named only where the DNA matches it firmly. Size is omitted from some rows. Given values are once, few, many or a class for expanded clones.

CDR3 length: 15; clone size: NA; D gene: TRBD1; J gene: TRBJ1-5; V gene: TRBV2; CDR3 protein: CASSERTGSLGPQHF; CDR3 DNA: TGTGCCAGCAGTGAAAGGACAGGGAGCCTTGGGCCCCAGCATTTT
CDR3 length: 13; clone size: few; D gene: TRBD2; J gene: TRBJ2-1; V gene: TRBV29-1; CDR3 protein: CSVSPSGDNEQFF; CDR3 DNA: TGCAGCGTCTCGCCTAGCGGGGACAATGAGCAGTTCTTC
CDR3 length: 15; clone size: NA; D gene: NA; J gene: TRBJ1-1; V gene: TRBV6-4; CDR3 protein: CASSDSRQGLGSAFF; CDR3 DNA: TGTGCCAGCAGTGACTCGAGGCAGGGTCTCGGATCGGCTTTCTTT
CDR3 length: 15; clone size: few; D gene: TRBD1; J gene: TRBJ1-1; V gene: TRBV28; CDR3 protein: CASRVRGQWNTEAFF; CDR3 DNA: TGTGCCAGCAGGGTCAGGGGGCAATGGAACACTGAAGCTTTCTTT
CDR3 length: 15; clone size: NA; D gene: NA; J gene: TRBJ2-2; V gene: TRBV5-1; CDR3 protein: CASSLFGRADGELFF; CDR3 DNA: TGCGCCAGCAGCTTATTCGGCAGGGCGGACGGGGAGCTGTTTTTT
CDR3 length: 14; clone size: NA; D gene: NA; J gene: TRBJ2-1; V gene: TRBV5-1; CDR3 protein: CASSLAQRRGEQFF; CDR3 DNA: TGCGCCAGCAGCCTGGCCCAGCGCAGGGGTGAGCAGTTCTTC
CDR3 length: 16; clone size: NA; D gene: NA; J gene: TRBJ1-4; V gene: TRBV6-5; CDR3 protein: CASSYSQGGSNEKLFF; CDR3 DNA: TGTGCCAGCAGTTACTCCCAAGGCGGATCTAATGAAAAACTGTTTTTT
CDR3 length: 13; clone size: NA; D gene: NA; J gene: TRBJ1-6; V gene: TRBV19; CDR3 protein: CASADRPNSPLHF; CDR3 DNA: TGTGCCAGTGCCGACAGGCCGAATTCACCCCTCCACTTT
CDR3 length: 14; clone size: NA; D gene: TRBD2; J gene: TRBJ2-7; V gene: TRBV7-2; CDR3 protein: CASSWGLAGGMEYF; CDR3 DNA: TGTGCCAGCAGCTGGGGACTAGCGGGGGGGATGGAGTACTTC
CDR3 length: 14; clone size: NA; D gene: TRBD1; J gene: TRBJ1-2; V gene: TRBV27; CDR3 protein: CASSWDSSNYGYTF; CDR3 DNA: TGTGCCAGCAGTTGGGACAGCTCTAACTATGGCTACACCTTC
CDR3 length: 15; clone size: NA; D gene: NA; J gene: TRBJ2-5; V gene: TRBV5-1; CDR3 protein: CASRRLASGQETQYF; CDR3 DNA: TGCGCCAGCAGAAGACTCGCAAGCGGACAAGAGACCCAGTACTTC
CDR3 length: 16; clone size: once; D gene: NA; J gene: TRBJ1-4; V gene: TRBV5-1; CDR3 protein: CASSLAVAGPNEKLFF; CDR3 DNA: TGCGCCAGCAGCTTGGCTGTAGCCGGCCCCAATGAAAAACTGTTTTTT
CDR3 length: 15; clone size: NA; D gene: TRBD1; J gene: TRBJ1-4; V gene: TRBV2; CDR3 protein: CASSQRDRGPEKLFF; CDR3 DNA: TGTGCCAGCAGTCAACGGGACAGGGGGCCTGAAAAACTGTTTTTT
CDR3 length: 14; clone size: NA; D gene: NA; J gene: TRBJ1-2; V gene: TRBV5-1; CDR3 protein: CASSLAGGNYGYTF; CDR3 DNA: TGCGCCAGCAGCTTGGCCGGGGGAAACTATGGCTACACCTTC
CDR3 length: 14; clone size: NA; D gene: TRBD1; J gene: TRBJ1-2; V gene: TRBV28; CDR3 protein: CASSPSGQGGGYTF; CDR3 DNA: TGTGCCAGCAGTCCGTCGGGACAGGGAGGGGGCTACACCTTC
CDR3 length: 14; clone size: NA; D gene: TRBD1; J gene: TRBJ1-5; V gene: TRBV19; CDR3 protein: CASSRDRESQPQHF; CDR3 DNA: TGTGCCAGTAGCCGAGACAGGGAAAGTCAGCCCCAGCATTTT
CDR3 length: 16; clone size: NA; D gene: TRBD1; J gene: TRBJ2-2; V gene: TRBV9; CDR3 protein: CASSVATGGEVGELFF; CDR3 DNA: TGTGCCAGCAGCGTAGCTACAGGGGGCGAGGTCGGGGAGCTGTTTTTT
CDR3 length: 14; clone size: NA; D gene: TRBD2; J gene: TRBJ2-2; V gene: TRBV5-1; CDR3 protein: CASRGGTISGELFF; CDR3 DNA: TGCGCCAGCCGTGGCGGGACTATCTCCGGGGAGCTGTTTTTT
CDR3 length: 14; clone size: NA; D gene: TRBD1; J gene: TRBJ1-5; V gene: TRBV9; CDR3 protein: CASSQGDRNQPQHF; CDR3 DNA: TGTGCCAGCAGCCAGGGGGATCGCAATCAGCCCCAGCATTTT
CDR3 length: 12; clone size: NA; D gene: NA; J gene: TRBJ1-2; V gene: TRBV5-1; CDR3 protein: CASSLVSYGYTF; CDR3 DNA: TGCGCCAGCAGCTTGGTCAGCTATGGCTACACCTTC
CDR3 length: 12; clone size: few; D gene: NA; J gene: TRBJ2-7; V gene: TRBV28; CDR3 protein: CASSLKHSEQYF; CDR3 DNA: TGTGCCAGCAGCCTCAAACACAGCGAGCAGTACTTC
CDR3 length: 15; clone size: NA; D gene: NA; J gene: TRBJ1-5; V gene: TRBV6-5; CDR3 protein: CASSLRIGSNQPQHF; CDR3 DNA: TGTGCCAGCAGTTTAAGGATCGGGAGCAATCAGCCCCAGCATTTT
CDR3 length: 12; clone size: NA; D gene: TRBD1; J gene: TRBJ1-2; V gene: TRBV30; CDR3 protein: CAWTGGPYGYTF; CDR3 DNA: TGTGCCTGGACAGGGGGTCCCTATGGCTACACCTTC
CDR3 length: 14; clone size: medium-sized; D gene: TRBD1; J gene: TRBJ1-2; V gene: TRBV28; CDR3 protein: CASSPSGTVHGYTF; CDR3 DNA: TGTGCCAGCAGTCCCTCCGGGACAGTCCATGGCTACACCTTC
CDR3 length: 15; clone size: once; D gene: NA; J gene: TRBJ2-7; V gene: TRBV5-4; CDR3 protein: CARPKSLPPSYEQYF; CDR3 DNA: TGTGCCAGGCCGAAGTCACTGCCGCCCTCCTACGAGCAGTACTTC
CDR3 length: 16; clone size: NA; D gene: NA; J gene: TRBJ2-1; V gene: TRBV3-1/TRBV3-2; CDR3 protein: CASRAGGAPKYNEQFF; CDR3 DNA: TGTGCCAGCAGGGCGGGCGGGGCCCCCAAATACAATGAGCAGTTCTTC
CDR3 length: 16; clone size: NA; D gene: NA; J gene: TRBJ2-3; V gene: TRBV5-6; CDR3 protein: CASSPPTVWAADTQYF; CDR3 DNA: TGTGCCAGCAGCCCCCCGACAGTTTGGGCTGCAGATACGCAGTATTTT
CDR3 length: 15; clone size: NA; D gene: NA; J gene: TRBJ1-2; V gene: TRBV6-1; CDR3 protein: CASSENTGHNYGYTF; CDR3 DNA: TGTGCCAGCAGTGAGAATACAGGGCATAACTATGGCTACACCTTC
CDR3 length: 11; clone size: NA; D gene: NA; J gene: TRBJ2-7; V gene: TRBV5-1; CDR3 protein: CASSSTYEQYF; CDR3 DNA: TGCGCCAGCAGCTCCACCTACGAGCAGTACTTC
CDR3 length: 15; clone size: NA; D gene: NA; J gene: TRBJ1-6; V gene: TRBV6-5; CDR3 protein: CASSTGRGSNSPLHF; CDR3 DNA: TGTGCCAGCAGTACCGGACGTGGGAGCAATTCACCCCTCCACTTT
CDR3 length: 13; clone size: NA; D gene: NA; J gene: TRBJ2-1; V gene: TRBV7-9; CDR3 protein: CASSVDSYNEQFF; CDR3 DNA: TGTGCCAGCAGCGTAGACAGTTACAATGAGCAGTTCTTC
CDR3 length: 15; clone size: few; D gene: NA; J gene: TRBJ2-3; V gene: TRBV5-4; CDR3 protein: CASSTGGRRTDTQYF; CDR3 DNA: TGTGCCAGCAGTACTGGGGGCAGGCGCACAGATACGCAGTATTTT
CDR3 length: 13; clone size: NA; D gene: NA; J gene: TRBJ2-7; V gene: TRBV11-2; CDR3 protein: CASSLDLGVEQYF; CDR3 DNA: TGTGCCAGCAGCTTAGATCTCGGGGTTGAGCAGTACTTC
CDR3 length: 13; clone size: NA; D gene: NA; J gene: TRBJ2-1; V gene: TRBV2; CDR3 protein: CASSGGLRHEQFF; CDR3 DNA: TGTGCCAGCAGTGGCGGACTCCGTCATGAGCAGTTCTTC
CDR3 length: 15; clone size: NA; D gene: TRBD1; J gene: TRBJ2-7; V gene: TRBV29-1; CDR3 protein: CSVGVWDRGSYEQYF; CDR3 DNA: TGCAGCGTTGGCGTATGGGACAGGGGTTCCTACGAGCAGTACTTC
CDR3 length: 14; clone size: NA; D gene: TRBD1; J gene: TRBJ2-7; V gene: TRBV3-1/TRBV3-2; CDR3 protein: CASSQGQRSYEQYF; CDR3 DNA: TGTGCCAGCAGCCAGGGACAGCGCTCCTACGAGCAGTACTTC
CDR3 length: 15; clone size: NA; D gene: NA; J gene: TRBJ2-3; V gene: TRBV7-2; CDR3 protein: CASSLGDGGTDTQYF; CDR3 DNA: TGTGCCAGCAGCTTAGGCGACGGGGGCACAGATACGCAGTATTTT
CDR3 length: 12; clone size: NA; D gene: NA; J gene: TRBJ1-2; V gene: TRBV6-4; CDR3 protein: CASSGERGGYTF; CDR3 DNA: TGTGCCAGCAGTGGCGAAAGGGGTGGCTACACCTTC
CDR3 length: 12; clone size: NA; D gene: NA; J gene: TRBJ1-2; V gene: TRBV25-1; CDR3 protein: CASSDGAGGYTF; CDR3 DNA: TGTGCCAGCAGTGACGGGGCGGGGGGCTACACCTTC
CDR3 length: 13; clone size: NA; D gene: NA; J gene: TRBJ1-2; V gene: TRBV5-4; CDR3 protein: CASRLQGVGGYTF; CDR3 DNA: TGTGCCAGCAGACTGCAAGGGGTGGGTGGCTACACCTTC
CDR3 length: 12; clone size: NA; D gene: NA; J gene: TRBJ1-1; V gene: TRBV7-2; CDR3 protein: CASSFAYSEAFF; CDR3 DNA: TGTGCCAGCAGCTTTGCCTACAGTGAAGCTTTCTTT
CDR3 length: 15; clone size: NA; D gene: NA; J gene: TRBJ1-2; V gene: TRBV14; CDR3 protein: CASSLNSRFGGGYTF; CDR3 DNA: TGTGCCAGCAGCCTCAACTCCAGATTCGGCGGGGGCTACACCTTC
CDR3 length: 13; clone size: few; D gene: NA; J gene: TRBJ1-2; V gene: TRBV25-1; CDR3 protein: CASSVETAYGYTF; CDR3 DNA: TGTGCCAGCAGTGTAGAGACAGCCTATGGCTACACCTTC
CDR3 length: 13; clone size: NA; D gene: TRBD1; J gene: TRBJ2-5; V gene: TRBV5-1; CDR3 protein: CASSLNRGETQYF; CDR3 DNA: TGCGCCAGCAGCTTGAACAGGGGAGAGACCCAGTACTTC
CDR3 length: 14; clone size: NA; D gene: NA; J gene: TRBJ1-3; V gene: TRBV2; CDR3 protein: CASTSGNSGNTIYF; CDR3 DNA: TGTGCCAGCACGTCCGGGAACTCTGGAAACACCATATATTTT
CDR3 length: 11; clone size: NA; D gene: NA; J gene: TRBJ1-1; V gene: TRBV20-1; CDR3 protein: CSASGGVVAFF; CDR3 DNA: TGCAGTGCTAGCGGGGGGGTAGTGGCTTTCTTT
CDR3 length: 12; clone size: NA; D gene: NA; J gene: TRBJ1-3; V gene: TRBV29-1; CDR3 protein: CSAARAGNTIYF; CDR3 DNA: TGCAGCGCCGCACGAGCTGGAAACACCATATATTTT
CDR3 length: 13; clone size: NA; D gene: TRBD1; J gene: TRBJ2-1; V gene: TRBV2; CDR3 protein: CASSLTGYSEQFF; CDR3 DNA: TGTGCCAGCTCACTGACAGGGTACAGTGAGCAGTTCTTC
CDR3 length: 15; clone size: NA; D gene: NA; J gene: TRBJ1-6; V gene: TRBV9; CDR3 protein: CASSAAGREYSPLHF; CDR3 DNA: TGTGCCAGCAGCGCAGCCGGACGGGAATATTCACCCCTCCACTTT
CDR3 length: 15; clone size: NA; D gene: TRBD1; J gene: TRBJ2-7; V gene: TRBV7-2; CDR3 protein: CASSYGDRGNYEQYF; CDR3 DNA: TGTGCCAGCAGCTACGGGGACAGGGGGAACTACGAGCAGTACTTC